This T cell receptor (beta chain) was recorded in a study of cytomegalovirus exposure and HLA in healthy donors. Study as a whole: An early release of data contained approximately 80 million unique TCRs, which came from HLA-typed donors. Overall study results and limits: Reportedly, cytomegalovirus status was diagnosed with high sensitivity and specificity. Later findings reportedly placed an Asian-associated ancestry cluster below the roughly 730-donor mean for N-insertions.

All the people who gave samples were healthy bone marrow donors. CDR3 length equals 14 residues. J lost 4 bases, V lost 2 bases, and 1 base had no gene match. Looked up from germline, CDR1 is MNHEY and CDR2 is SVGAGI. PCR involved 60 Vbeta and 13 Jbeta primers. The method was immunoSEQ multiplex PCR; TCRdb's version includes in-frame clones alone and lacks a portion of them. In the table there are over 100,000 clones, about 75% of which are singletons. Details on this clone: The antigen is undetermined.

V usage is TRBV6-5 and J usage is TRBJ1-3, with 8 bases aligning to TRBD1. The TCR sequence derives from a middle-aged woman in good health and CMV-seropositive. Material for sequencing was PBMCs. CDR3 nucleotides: TGTGCCAGCAGTTACCGGGACAGGGGAAACACCATATATTTT. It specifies CASSYRDRGNTIYF.